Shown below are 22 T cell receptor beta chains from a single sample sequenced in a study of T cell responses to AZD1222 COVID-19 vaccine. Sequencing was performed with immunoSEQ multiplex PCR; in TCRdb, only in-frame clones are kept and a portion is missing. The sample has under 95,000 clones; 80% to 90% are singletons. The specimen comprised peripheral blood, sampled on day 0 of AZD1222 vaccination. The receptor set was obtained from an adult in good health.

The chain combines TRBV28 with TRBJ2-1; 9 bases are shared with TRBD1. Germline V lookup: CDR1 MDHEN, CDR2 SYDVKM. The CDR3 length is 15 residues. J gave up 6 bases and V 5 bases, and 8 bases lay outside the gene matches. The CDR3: CASSVGTGWGNEQFF. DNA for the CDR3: TGTGCCAGCAGTGTTGGGACAGGGTGGGGCAATGAGCAGTTCTTC.

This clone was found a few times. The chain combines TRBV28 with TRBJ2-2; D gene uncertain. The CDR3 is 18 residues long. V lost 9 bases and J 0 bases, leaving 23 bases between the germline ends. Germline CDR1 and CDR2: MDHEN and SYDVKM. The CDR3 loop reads CASTTVDAWGSNTGELFF. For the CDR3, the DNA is TGTGCCAGTACTACGGTGGACGCCTGGGGTTCGAACACCGGGGAGCTGTTTTTT.

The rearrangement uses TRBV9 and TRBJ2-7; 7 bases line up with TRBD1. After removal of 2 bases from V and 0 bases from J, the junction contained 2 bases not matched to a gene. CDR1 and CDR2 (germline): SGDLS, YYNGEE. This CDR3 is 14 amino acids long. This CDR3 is CASSVDRYSYEQYF. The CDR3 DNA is TGTGCCAGCAGCGTGGACAGGTACTCCTACGAGCAGTACTTC.

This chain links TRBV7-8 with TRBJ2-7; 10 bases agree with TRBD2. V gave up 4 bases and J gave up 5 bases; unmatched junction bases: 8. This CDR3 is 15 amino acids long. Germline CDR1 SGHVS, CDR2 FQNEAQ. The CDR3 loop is CASSSGEREGHEQYF. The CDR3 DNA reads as TGTGCCAGCAGCTCTGGGGAGCGGGAGGGCCACGAGCAGTACTTC.

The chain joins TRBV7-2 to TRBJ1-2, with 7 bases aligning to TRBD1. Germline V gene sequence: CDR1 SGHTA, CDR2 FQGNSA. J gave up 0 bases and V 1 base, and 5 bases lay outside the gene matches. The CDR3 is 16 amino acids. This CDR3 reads CASSLGAGTANYGYTF. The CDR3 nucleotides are TGTGCCAGCAGCTTAGGCGCCGGGACAGCTAACTATGGCTACACCTTC.

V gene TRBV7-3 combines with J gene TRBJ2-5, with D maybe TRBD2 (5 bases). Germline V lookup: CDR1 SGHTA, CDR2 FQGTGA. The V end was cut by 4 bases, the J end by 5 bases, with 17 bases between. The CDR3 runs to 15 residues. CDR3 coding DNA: TGTGCCAGCAGCTCAAGCTACAGTAGAGGGGAGACCCAGTACTTC. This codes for CASSSSYSRGETQYF.

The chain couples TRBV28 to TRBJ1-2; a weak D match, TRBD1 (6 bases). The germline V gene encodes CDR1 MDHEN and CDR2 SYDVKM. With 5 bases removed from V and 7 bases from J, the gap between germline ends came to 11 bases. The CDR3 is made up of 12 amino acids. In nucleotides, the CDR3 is TGTGCCAGCAGTGTTACAGGGCCTGGCTACACCTTC. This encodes CASSVTGPGYTF.

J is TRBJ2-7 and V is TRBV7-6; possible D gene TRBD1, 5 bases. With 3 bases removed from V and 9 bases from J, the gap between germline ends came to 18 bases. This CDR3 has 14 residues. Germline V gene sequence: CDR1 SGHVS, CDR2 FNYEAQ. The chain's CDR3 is CASSLTEDPIGQYF. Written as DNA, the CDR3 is TGTGCCAGCAGCTTGACAGAAGACCCAATCGGGCAGTACTTC.

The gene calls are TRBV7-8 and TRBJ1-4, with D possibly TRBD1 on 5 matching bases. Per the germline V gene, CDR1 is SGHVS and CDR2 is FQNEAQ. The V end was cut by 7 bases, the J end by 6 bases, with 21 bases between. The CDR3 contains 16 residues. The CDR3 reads CASNLGGGGIHEKLFF. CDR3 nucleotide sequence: TGTGCCAGCAACCTTGGGGGAGGAGGGATCCATGAAAAACTGTTTTTT.

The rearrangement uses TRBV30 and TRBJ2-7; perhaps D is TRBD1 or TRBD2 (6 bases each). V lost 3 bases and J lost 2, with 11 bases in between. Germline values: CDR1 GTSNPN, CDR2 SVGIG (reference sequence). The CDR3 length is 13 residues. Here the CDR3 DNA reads TGTGCCTGGAGCCGGGGGCCAGCCTACGAGCAGTACTTC. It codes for CAWSRGPAYEQYF.

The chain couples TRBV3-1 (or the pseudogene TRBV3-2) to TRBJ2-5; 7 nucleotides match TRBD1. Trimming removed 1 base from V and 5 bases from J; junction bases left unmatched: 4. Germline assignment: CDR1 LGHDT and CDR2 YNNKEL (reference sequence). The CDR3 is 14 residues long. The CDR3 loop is CASSQGTGWETQYF. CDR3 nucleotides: TGTGCCAGCAGCCAAGGGACAGGCTGGGAGACCCAGTACTTC.

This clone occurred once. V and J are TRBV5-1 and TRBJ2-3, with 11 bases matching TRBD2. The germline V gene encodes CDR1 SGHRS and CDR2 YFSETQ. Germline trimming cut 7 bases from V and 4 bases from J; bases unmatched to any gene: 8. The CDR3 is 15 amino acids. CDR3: CASLDLAGGPDTQYF. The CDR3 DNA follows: TGCGCCAGCTTGGATCTAGCGGGAGGTCCAGATACGCAGTATTTT. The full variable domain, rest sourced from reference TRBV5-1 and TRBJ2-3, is KAGVTQTPRYLIKTRGQQVTLSCSPISGHRSVSWYQQTPGQGLQFLFEYFSETQRNKGNFPGRFSGRQFSNSRSEMNVSTLELGDSALYLCASLDLAGGPDTQYFGPGTRLTVL.

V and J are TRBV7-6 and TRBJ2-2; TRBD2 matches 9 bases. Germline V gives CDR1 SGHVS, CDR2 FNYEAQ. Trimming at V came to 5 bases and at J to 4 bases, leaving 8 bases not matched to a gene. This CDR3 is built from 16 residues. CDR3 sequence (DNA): TGTGCCAGCAGCGTAGGCGGGAGGGGGCTCACCGGGGAGCTGTTTTTT. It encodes CASSVGGRGLTGELFF. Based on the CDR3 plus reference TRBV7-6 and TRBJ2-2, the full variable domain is GAGVSQSPRYKVTKRGQDVALRCDPISGHVSLYWYRQALGQGPEFLTYFNYEAQQDKSGLPNDRFSAERPEGSISTLTIQRTEQRDSAMYRCASSVGGRGLTGELFFGEGSRLTVL.

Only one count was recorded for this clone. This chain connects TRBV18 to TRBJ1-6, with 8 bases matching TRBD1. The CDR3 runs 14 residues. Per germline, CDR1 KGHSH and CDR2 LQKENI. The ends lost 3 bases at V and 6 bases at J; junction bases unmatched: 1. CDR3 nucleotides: TGTGCCAGCTCACCGGACAGGGCTAATTCACCCCTCCACTTT. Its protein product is CASSPDRANSPLHF.

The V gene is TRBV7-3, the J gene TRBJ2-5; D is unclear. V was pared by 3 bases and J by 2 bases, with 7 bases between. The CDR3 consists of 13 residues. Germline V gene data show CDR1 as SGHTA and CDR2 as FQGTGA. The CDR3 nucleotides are TGTGCCAGCAGCTTCGGGCAGCAAGAGACCCAGTACTTC. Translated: CASSFGQQETQYF.

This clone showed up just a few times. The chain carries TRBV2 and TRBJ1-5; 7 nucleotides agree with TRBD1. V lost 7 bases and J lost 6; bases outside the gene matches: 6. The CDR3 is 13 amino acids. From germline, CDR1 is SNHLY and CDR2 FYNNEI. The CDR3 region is CASNTGESQPQHF. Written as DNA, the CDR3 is TGTGCCAGCAATACAGGGGAGAGTCAGCCCCAGCATTTT. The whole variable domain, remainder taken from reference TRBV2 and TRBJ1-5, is EPEVTQTPSHQVTQMGQEVILRCVPISNHLYFYWYRQILGQKVEFLVSFYNNEISEKSEIFDDQFSVERPDGSNFTLKIRSTKLEDSAMYFCASNTGESQPQHFGDGTRLSIL.

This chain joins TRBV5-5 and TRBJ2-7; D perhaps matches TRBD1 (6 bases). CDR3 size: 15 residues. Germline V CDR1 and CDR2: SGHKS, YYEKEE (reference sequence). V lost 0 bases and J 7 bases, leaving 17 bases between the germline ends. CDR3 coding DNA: TGTGCCAGCAGCTTGGGAGGGGGTCCCCTCCTGGAGCAGTACTTC. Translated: CASSLGGGPLLEQYF. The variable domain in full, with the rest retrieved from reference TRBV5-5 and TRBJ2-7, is DAGVTQSPTHLIKTRGQQVTLRCSPISGHKSVSWYQQVLGQGPQFIFQYYEKEERGRGNFPDRFSARQFPNYSSELNVNALLLGDSALYLCASSLGGGPLLEQYFGPGTRLTVT.

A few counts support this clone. CDR3 nucleotides: TGTGCCAGCAGCTTAGCCGGGACAGCAGGATATGGCTACACCTTC. Its protein is CASSLAGTAGYGYTF. This chain uses TRBV7-9 with TRBJ1-2; 7 bases are shared with TRBD1. The CDR3 consists of 15 residues. Trimming at V came to 0 bases and at J to 5 bases, leaving 6 bases not matched to a gene. Germline V CDR1 and CDR2: SEHNR, FQNEAQ (reference sequence).

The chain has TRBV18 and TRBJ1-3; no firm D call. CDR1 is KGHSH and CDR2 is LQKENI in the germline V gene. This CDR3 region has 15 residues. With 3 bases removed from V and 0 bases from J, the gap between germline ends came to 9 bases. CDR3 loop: CASSPNGISGNTIYF. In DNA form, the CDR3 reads TGTGCCAGCTCACCGAACGGGATCTCTGGAAACACCATATATTTT. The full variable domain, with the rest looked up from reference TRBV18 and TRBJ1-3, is NAGVMQNPRHLVRRRGQEARLRCSPMKGHSHVYWYRQLPEEGLKFMVYLQKENIIDESGMPKERFSAEFPKEGPSILRIQQVVRGDSAAYFCASSPNGISGNTIYFGEGSWLTVV.

The CDR3 region has the DNA TGTGCCAGCAGTTTTTCTGGACAGGGAGCTATATACGAGCAGTACTTC. This encodes CASSFSGQGAIYEQYF. The chain has TRBV27 and TRBJ2-7; 8 bases agree with TRBD1. CDR1 and CDR2 from the germline V gene are MNHEY and SMNVEV (reference sequence). Trimming at V came to 3 bases and at J to 4 bases, leaving 11 bases not matched to a gene. This CDR3 has 16 amino acids.

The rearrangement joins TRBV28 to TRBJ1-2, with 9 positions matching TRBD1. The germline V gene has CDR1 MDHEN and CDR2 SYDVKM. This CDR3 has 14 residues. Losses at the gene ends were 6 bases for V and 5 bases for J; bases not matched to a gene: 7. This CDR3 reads CASRPQGAKYGYTF. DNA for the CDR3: TGTGCCAGCAGGCCACAGGGGGCGAAGTATGGCTACACCTTC.

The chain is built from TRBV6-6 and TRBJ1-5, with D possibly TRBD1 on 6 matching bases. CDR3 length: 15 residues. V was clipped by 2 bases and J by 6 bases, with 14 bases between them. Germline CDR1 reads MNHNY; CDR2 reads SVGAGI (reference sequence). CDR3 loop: CASSYRDRSGQPQHF. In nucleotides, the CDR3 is TGTGCCAGCAGTTACAGAGACAGGTCCGGTCAGCCCCAGCATTTT.